The rows below give T cell receptor beta chains drawn from one sample of a study of blood T cells in healthy people across ages. TCRdb re-derived calls from the 5' RACE reads in MiXCR, one entry per CDR3 protein. The sample shows approximately 1,000,000 distinct CDR3 sequences, 40% to 55% of them seen only once. Sequencing was done on a sample of blood. These receptors were obtained from a woman between 55 and 75 years old in good health. Both conserved end residues are part of each CDR3. Each record gives: D gene, V gene, J gene, clone size, CDR3 length, CDR3 protein, CDR3 DNA. A D gene is named only where the DNA matches it firmly. The listing skips clone size in some rows; elsewhere it reads once, few, many or a size class.

>TRBD1|TRBV12-3/TRBV12-4|TRBJ1-5|.|15
CASRTGQGRNQPQHF
TGTGCCAGCAGGACGGGACAGGGCCGCAATCAGCCCCAGCATTTT
>.|TRBV6-5|TRBJ2-1|.|16
CASSYRLQTTPNEQFF
TGTGCCAGCAGTTATCGTTTACAGACAACCCCCAATGAGCAGTTCTTC
>.|TRBV10-3|TRBJ2-1|.|13
CAISGRRLNEQFF
TGTGCCATCAGTGGACGGCGGCTCAATGAGCAGTTCTTC
>TRBD2|TRBV10-3|TRBJ2-5|few|15
CAISDVAGGEETQYF
TGTGCCATCAGTGACGTTGCGGGAGGAGAAGAGACCCAGTACTTC
>.|TRBV6-5|TRBJ2-7|.|15
CASSWAAGVGDEQYF
TGTGCCAGCAGTTGGGCCGCCGGGGTTGGAGACGAGCAGTACTTC
>.|TRBV20-1|TRBJ2-1|few|12
CSAVDLTNEQFF
TGCAGTGCTGTCGACCTGACTAATGAGCAGTTCTTC
>.|TRBV24-1|TRBJ2-3|.|15
CATSPGVSGLDTQYF
TGTGCCACCAGTCCCGGGGTGTCGGGGTTAGATACGCAGTATTTT
>.|TRBV5-1|TRBJ2-1|few|13
CASSQSIGIEQFF
TGCGCCAGCAGCCAAAGTATAGGCATTGAGCAGTTCTTC
>.|TRBV9|TRBJ2-3|.|15
CASSVGGGPTDTQYF
TGTGCCAGCAGCGTCGGCGGAGGACCCACAGATACGCAGTATTTT
>.|TRBV15|TRBJ2-5|few|14
CATSPPVSWNEQYF
TGTGCCACCAGCCCACCGGTGTCCTGGAATGAGCAGTACTTC
>.|TRBV20-1|TRBJ1-5|once|15
CGARGRGVSRQPQHF
TGCGGTGCTAGAGGGCGTGGGGTTAGTCGTCAGCCCCAGCATTTT
>TRBD2|TRBV6-5|TRBJ2-3|.|18
CASSSQYRTSGSTDTQYF
TGTGCCAGCAGTTCTCAATATCGGACTAGCGGGAGCACAGATACGCAGTATTTT
>.|TRBV10-3|TRBJ2-7|.|17
CAISEINARSSYNEQYF
TGTGCCATCAGTGAGATCAACGCCCGATCCTCCTACAATGAGCAGTACTTC
>.|TRBV20-1|TRBJ2-7|.|15
CSASPQDELTYEQYF
TGCAGTGCTAGCCCGCAGGACGAACTAACCTACGAGCAGTACTTC
>.|TRBV10-3|TRBJ2-3|.|12
CAISPQGDTQYF
TGTGCCATCAGCCCCCAGGGGGATACGCAGTATTTT
>.|TRBV3-1|TRBJ2-7|many|15
CASSLGSGRMDEQYF
TGTGCCAGCAGCCTCGGTAGCGGTCGTATGGACGAGCAGTACTTC
>.|TRBV12-3/TRBV12-4|TRBJ2-7|.|12
CASGSSTYEQYF
TGTGCCAGCGGTAGTTCGACCTACGAGCAGTACTTC
>TRBD1|TRBV20-1|TRBJ2-2|.|16
CSASRPGTGRTGELFF
TGCAGTGCTAGTAGACCCGGGACAGGGCGCACCGGGGAGCTGTTTTTT
>TRBD2|TRBV20-1|TRBJ2-7|few|13
CSAMSGVTYEQYF
TGCAGTGCTATGAGCGGGGTTACCTACGAGCAGTACTTC
>.|TRBV20-1|TRBJ1-1|.|14
CSATRQALNTEAFF
TGCAGTGCTACCAGACAGGCCTTGAACACTGAAGCTTTCTTT
>.|TRBV2|TRBJ2-5|.|15
CASSAFGKVQETQYF
TGTGCCAGCAGTGCTTTCGGGAAGGTCCAAGAGACCCAGTACTTC
>TRBD1|TRBV20-1|TRBJ2-1|.|14
CSAGGQGNYNEQFF
TGCAGTGCGGGGGGACAGGGAAACTACAATGAGCAGTTCTTC
>.|TRBV12-3/TRBV12-4|TRBJ2-2|few|12
CASSFPTGELFF
TGTGCCAGCAGTTTCCCCACCGGGGAGCTGTTTTTT
>.|TRBV29-1|TRBJ2-5|.|15
CSLAGASGYGETQYF
TGCAGCCTGGCCGGGGCCAGCGGGTATGGAGAGACCCAGTACTTC
>.|TRBV9|TRBJ2-7|.|15
CASSVRPSDTYEQYF
TGTGCCAGCAGCGTTCGGCCTAGCGATACCTACGAGCAGTACTTC
>TRBD1|TRBV6-5|TRBJ2-7|.|15
CASSSDRGSYNEQYF
TGTGCCAGCAGCTCAGACAGGGGCTCCTACAATGAGCAGTACTTC
>TRBD2|TRBV20-1|TRBJ2-5|few|13
CSARGSSGETQYF
TGCAGTGCTAGGGGGTCTAGCGGGGAGACCCAGTACTTC
>.|TRBV27|TRBJ1-1|.|15
CASSLSRRLGTEAFF
TGTGCCAGCAGTTTATCGCGGAGACTGGGCACTGAAGCTTTCTTT
>TRBD2|TRBV3-1|TRBJ2-1|few|16
CASSQDPGTSYNEQFF
TGTGCCAGCAGCCAAGACCCCGGGACTAGTTACAATGAGCAGTTCTTC
>TRBD1|TRBV10-1|TRBJ1-2|few|13
CASRWDRIYGYTF
TGCGCCAGCAGATGGGACAGAATCTATGGCTACACCTTC
>TRBD1|TRBV27|TRBJ1-6|few|14
CASSPDRPNSPLHF
TGTGCCAGCAGCCCGGACAGGCCTAATTCACCCCTCCACTTT
>TRBD2|TRBV6-2/TRBV6-3|TRBJ2-7|.|14
CASNEAGRSYEQYF
TGTGCCAGCAATGAAGCGGGACGATCCTACGAGCAGTACTTC
>TRBD2|TRBV24-1|TRBJ2-1|few|15
CATSDWGRAYNEQFF
TGTGCCACCAGTGATTGGGGGAGGGCTTACAATGAGCAGTTCTTC
>TRBD1|TRBV20-1|TRBJ2-7|.|13
CSAPGGYTYEQYF
TGCAGTGCCCCAGGGGGCTATACCTACGAGCAGTACTTC
>TRBD1|TRBV27|TRBJ1-2|.|13
CASSAGTVVGYTF
TGTGCCAGCAGTGCCGGGACAGTGGTTGGCTACACCTTC
>TRBD1|TRBV6-5|TRBJ1-1|.|11
CATTGGTEAFF
TGTGCCACCACAGGGGGCACTGAAGCTTTCTTT
>TRBD2|TRBV20-1|TRBJ2-3|few|15
CSADGLAGGSDTQYF
TGCAGTGCGGATGGACTAGCGGGAGGTTCGGATACGCAGTATTTT
>TRBD1|TRBV5-5|TRBJ2-1|.|14
CASSRDRVDNEQFF
TGTGCCAGCAGCCGGGACAGGGTGGACAATGAGCAGTTCTTC
>.|TRBV29-1|TRBJ2-7|.|13
CSVGASDYNEQYF
TGCAGCGTTGGGGCTAGCGACTACAATGAGCAGTACTTC
>.|TRBV20-1|TRBJ2-7|.|13
CSARDTGTLEQYF
TGCAGTGCTAGAGATACGGGTACACTCGAGCAGTACTTC
>.|TRBV5-5|TRBJ2-7|few|14
CASSPVEASYEQYF
TGTGCCAGCAGCCCGGTGGAGGCCTCCTACGAGCAGTACTTC